A single sample gave rise to the 13 T cell receptor beta chains below, sequenced in a study of identical twins. TCRdb re-called the 5' RACE reads through MiXCR, storing one row per CDR3 protein. Seen here are around 290,000 distinct CDR3 sequences, over 8.5% observed once, and the top ten hold roughly 6.8%. The same data also went into a second study, on yellow fever vaccine responses in identical twins.

The source material was CD8+ T cells sorted from blood. Receptors were obtained from a woman aged 18-29 years in good health.

Only a few counts were recorded for this clonotype. The chain is built from TRBV5-6 and TRBJ2-7, with 8 nucleotides matching TRBD1. V lost 1 base and J lost 5; bases outside the gene matches: 8. Germline-derived CDR1 and CDR2 are SGHDT and YYEEEE. The CDR3 spans 15 residues. CDR3 sequence reads: CASSLRTGWEDEQYF. CDR3 DNA sequence: TGTGCCAGCAGCTTGCGGACAGGGTGGGAAGACGAGCAGTACTTC.

This clonotype was detected a few times. The rearrangement joins TRBV4-3 to TRBJ2-1; 9 bases fit TRBD2. Trimming cost V 4 bases and J 4 bases; bases outside gene matches: 8. Germline V CDR1 and CDR2: LGHNA, YSLEER. CDR3 length: 16 residues. Written as DNA, the CDR3 is TGCGCCAGCAGCCCACGGGGACTAGCAGATTACAATGAGCAGTTCTTC. Translation: CASSPRGLADYNEQFF.

This clonotype was seen a few times. This chain connects TRBV6-1 to TRBJ2-7, with 9 bases fitting TRBD2. The CDR3 covers 15 residues. CDR1 is MNHNS, CDR2 SASEGT, per germline. V was pared by 4 bases and J by 0 bases, with 4 bases of the junction left unmatched. CDR3 nucleotides: TGTGCCAGCAGTGTAGCGGGAGAACCCTCCTACGAGCAGTACTTC. Its protein is CASSVAGEPSYEQYF.

This clonotype was recorded many times. The V call is TRBV10-3, the J call TRBJ2-3, with 7 bases lining up with TRBD2. Germline values: CDR1 ENHRY, CDR2 SYGVKD. This CDR3 region has 15 residues. The ends lost 4 bases at V and 3 bases at J; junction bases unmatched: 7. The CDR3 protein is CAISGIAGETDTQYF. The CDR3 region has the DNA TGTGCCATCAGTGGTATTGCGGGAGAGACAGATACGCAGTATTTT.

This clonotype was seen a handful of times. This chain links TRBV6-2 or TRBV6-3 with TRBJ2-7, with D perhaps given as TRBD1 or TRBD2 (5 bases each). With 2 bases removed from V and 3 bases from J, the gap between germline ends came to 17 bases. The length of the CDR3 is 16 residues. Germline V gene data show CDR1 as MNHEY and CDR2 as SVGEGT. The CDR3 sequence: CASSYILGESDYEQYF. The CDR3 bases are TGTGCCAGCAGTTACATTCTGGGGGAGTCAGACTACGAGCAGTACTTC.

The sample holds many counts of this clonotype. The rearrangement uses TRBV12-3 or TRBV12-4 and TRBJ1-2; unclear D gene. This CDR3 has 13 amino acids. Between the trimmed V and J ends, which lost 5 bases and 2 bases, there was a span of 9 bases. CDR3 region: CASSLQENYGYTF. The CDR3 DNA sequence: TGTGCCAGCAGTCTCCAAGAAAACTATGGCTACACCTTC.

As concerns this clonotype: At one end, the junction sequence differs from germline, possibly due to a read error. This chain uses TRBV12-3 or TRBV12-4 with TRBJ2-6; the D gene could be TRBD1 or TRBD2 (5 bases each). The CDR3 sequence is 18 residues long. The CDR3 bases are TGTGCCATCAGTTTAGCGCGAGAGGGGCCCTCTGGGGCCAACGTCCTGACTTTC. The encoded protein is CAISLAREGPSGANVLTF.

This clonotype was recorded many times. The chain carries TRBV6-5 and TRBJ2-3, with a possible D match to TRBD2 (6 bases). The CDR3 has 17 residues. The V end lost 0 bases, the J end lost 0 bases, and 13 bases lay between the germline ends. The V gene's germline CDR1 is MNHEY and CDR2 SVGAGI. The CDR3 region is CASSYSSLALSTDTQYF. In DNA, the CDR3 is TGTGCCAGCAGTTACTCTAGTCTAGCGCTTAGCACAGATACGCAGTATTTT.

This clonotype was recorded a few times. The rearrangement links TRBV7-6 to TRBJ2-7, with D tentatively TRBD2 (5 bases). The CDR3 is 14 amino acids. Germline V gives CDR1 SGHVS, CDR2 FNYEAQ. Trimming removed 0 bases at V and 6 bases at J, with 12 bases between. The CDR3: CASSLAEAGTEQYF. CDR3 bases: TGTGCCAGCAGCTTAGCGGAGGCAGGAACCGAGCAGTACTTC.

This sequence joins TRBV7-9 and TRBJ1-5, with 7 bases matching TRBD1. The CDR3 spans 14 residues. The V segment lost 6 bases and the J segment 3 bases; nucleotides outside the gene matches: 5. Per germline, CDR1 SEHNR and CDR2 FQNEAQ (reference sequence). CDR3 DNA sequence: TGTGCCAGCAGTGGGACAGTGAACAATCAGCCCCAGCATTTT. It translates to CASSGTVNNQPQHF.

This clonotype has a count of ten or more. The V call is TRBV29-1, the J call TRBJ2-7, with 7 bases lining up with TRBD1. CDR3 length: 17 amino acids. The J segment lost 3 bases and the V segment lost 7 bases, leaving 21 bases of the junction unmatched. The germline gives CDR1 SQVTM, CDR2 ANQGSEA. This CDR3 reads CSGGDRPSRGSGYEQYF. CDR3 DNA sequence: TGCAGCGGAGGGGACAGACCGTCTCGGGGCTCGGGCTACGAGCAGTACTTC.

This clonotype was recorded a few times. The chain is built from TRBV6-1 and TRBJ1-3; TRBD1 aligns across 10 bases. CDR1 and CDR2 from the germline V gene are MNHNS and SASEGT. V gave up 7 bases and J gave up 4 bases; unmatched junction bases: 7. The CDR3 consists of 15 residues. CDR3 in DNA: TGTGCCAGCAAGAGGGACAGGGGTATCGGAAACACCATATATTTT. This codes for CASKRDRGIGNTIYF.

The CDR3 is CASSLSELAGAYKSYEQYF. The CDR3 DNA follows: TGTGCCAGCAGCTTATCGGAACTAGCGGGGGCCTATAAATCCTACGAGCAGTACTTC. The rearrangement joins TRBV11-1 to TRBJ2-7, with TRBD2 matching 11 bases. This CDR3 is 19 amino acids long. J lost 1 base, V lost 2 bases, and 13 bases had no gene match. The germline gives CDR1 SGHAT, CDR2 FQDESV (reference sequence). The entire variable domain, with the rest obtained from reference TRBV11-1 and TRBJ2-7, is as follows: EAEVAQSPRYKITEKSQAVAFWCDPISGHATLYWYRQILGQGPELLVQFQDESVVDDSQLPKDRFSAERLKGVDSTLKIQPAELGDSAMYLCASSLSELAGAYKSYEQYFGPGTRLTVT.